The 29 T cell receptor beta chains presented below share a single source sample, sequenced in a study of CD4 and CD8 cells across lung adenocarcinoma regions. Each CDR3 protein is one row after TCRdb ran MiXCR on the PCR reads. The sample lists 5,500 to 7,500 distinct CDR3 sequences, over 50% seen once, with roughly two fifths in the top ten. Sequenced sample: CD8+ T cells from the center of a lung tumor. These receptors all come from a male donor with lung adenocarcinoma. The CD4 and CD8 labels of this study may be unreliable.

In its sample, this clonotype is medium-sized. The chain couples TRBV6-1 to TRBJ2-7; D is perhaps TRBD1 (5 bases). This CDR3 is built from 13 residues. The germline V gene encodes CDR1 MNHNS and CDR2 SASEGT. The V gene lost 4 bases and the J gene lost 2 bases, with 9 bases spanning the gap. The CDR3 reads CASSVTGAYEQYF. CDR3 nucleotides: TGTGCCAGCAGTGTCACAGGAGCCTACGAGCAGTACTTC.

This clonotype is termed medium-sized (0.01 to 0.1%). The CDR3 sequence is CASSTGTGVTETQYF. For the CDR3, the DNA is TGTGCCAGCAGCACTGGGACAGGGGTGACAGAGACCCAGTACTTC. The chain recombines TRBV7-2 with TRBJ2-5; 10 bases are shared with TRBD1. The CDR3 contains 15 residues. Germline loops: CDR1 SGHTA, CDR2 FQGNSA. Losses at the gene ends were 5 bases for V and 4 bases for J; bases not matched to a gene: 7.

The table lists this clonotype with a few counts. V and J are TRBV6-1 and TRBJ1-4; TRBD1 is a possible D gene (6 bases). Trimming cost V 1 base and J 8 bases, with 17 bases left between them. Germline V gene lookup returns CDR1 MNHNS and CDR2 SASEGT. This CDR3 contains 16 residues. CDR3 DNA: TGTGCCAGCAGTGAAGGAGGGGGTACGGGGGGCGAAAAACTGTTTTTT. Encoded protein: CASSEGGGTGGEKLFF.

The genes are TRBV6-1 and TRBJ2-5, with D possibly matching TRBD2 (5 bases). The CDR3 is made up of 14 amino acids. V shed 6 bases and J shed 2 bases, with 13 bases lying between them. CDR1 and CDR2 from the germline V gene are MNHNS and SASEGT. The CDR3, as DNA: TGTGCCAGCAGCCGGATCCGGGGTCAAGAGACCCAGTACTTC. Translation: CASSRIRGQETQYF.

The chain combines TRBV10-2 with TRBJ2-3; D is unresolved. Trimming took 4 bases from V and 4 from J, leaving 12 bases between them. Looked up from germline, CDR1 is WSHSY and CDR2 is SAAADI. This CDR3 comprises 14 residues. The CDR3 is CASSVQAGADTQYF. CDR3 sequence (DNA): TGCGCCAGCAGTGTCCAGGCAGGCGCAGATACGCAGTATTTT.

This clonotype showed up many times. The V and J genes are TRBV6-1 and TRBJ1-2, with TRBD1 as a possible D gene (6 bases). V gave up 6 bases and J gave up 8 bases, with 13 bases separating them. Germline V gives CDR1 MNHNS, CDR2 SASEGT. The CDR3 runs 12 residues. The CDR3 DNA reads TGTGCCAGCAGAGTACAGGGTTTAGGCTACACCTTC. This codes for CASRVQGLGYTF.

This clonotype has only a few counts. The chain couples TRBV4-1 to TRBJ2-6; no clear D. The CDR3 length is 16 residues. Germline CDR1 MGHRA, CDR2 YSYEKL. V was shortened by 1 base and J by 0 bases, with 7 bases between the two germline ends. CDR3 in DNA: TGCGCCAGCAGCCAAGTGGCCCACTCTGGGGCCAACGTCCTGACTTTC. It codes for CASSQVAHSGANVLTF.

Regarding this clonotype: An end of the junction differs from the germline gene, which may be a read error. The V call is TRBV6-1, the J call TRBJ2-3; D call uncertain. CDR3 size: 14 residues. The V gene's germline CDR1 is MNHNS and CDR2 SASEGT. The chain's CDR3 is CASSPGATTETQYF. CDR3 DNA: TGTGCCAGCAGTCCGGGTGCGACCACAGAGACGCAGTATTTT.

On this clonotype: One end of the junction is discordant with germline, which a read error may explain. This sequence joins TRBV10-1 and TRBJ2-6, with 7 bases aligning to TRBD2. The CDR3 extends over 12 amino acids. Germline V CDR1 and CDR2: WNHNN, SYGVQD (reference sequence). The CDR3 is CASSESGGVVRF. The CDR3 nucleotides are TGCGCCAGCAGTGAGTCTGGGGGGGTCGTTCGCTTC.

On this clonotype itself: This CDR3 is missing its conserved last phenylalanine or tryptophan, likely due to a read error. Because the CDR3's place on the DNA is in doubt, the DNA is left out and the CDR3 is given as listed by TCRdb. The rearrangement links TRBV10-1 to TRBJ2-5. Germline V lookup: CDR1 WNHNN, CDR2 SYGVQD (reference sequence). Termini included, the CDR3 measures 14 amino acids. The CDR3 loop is CASSERLAEETQHS.

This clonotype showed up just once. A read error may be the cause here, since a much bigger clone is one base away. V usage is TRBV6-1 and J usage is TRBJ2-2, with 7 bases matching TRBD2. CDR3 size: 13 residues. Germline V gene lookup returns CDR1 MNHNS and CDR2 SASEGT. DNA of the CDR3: TGTGCCAGTAGACAGCGGGGTGGCGGGGCGCTGTTTTTT. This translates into CASRQRGGGALFF.

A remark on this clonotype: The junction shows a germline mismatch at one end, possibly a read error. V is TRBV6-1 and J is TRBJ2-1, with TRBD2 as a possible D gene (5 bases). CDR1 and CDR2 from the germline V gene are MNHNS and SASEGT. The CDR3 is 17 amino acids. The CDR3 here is CASRQGLEGVRYNEQFF. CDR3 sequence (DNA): TGTGCCAGCAGACAAGGGCTAGAGGGAGTTCGTTACAATGAGCAGTTCTTT.

CDR3: CASRRPEGSYNEQFF. CDR3 nucleotide sequence: TGTGCCAGCAGGAGGCCCGAGGGCTCCTACAATGAGCAGTTCTTC. The rearrangement links TRBV6-1 to TRBJ2-1; D is possibly TRBD2 (5 bases). Trimming removed 6 bases at V and 0 bases at J, with 12 bases between. The CDR3 loop spans 15 amino acids. Germline V lookup: CDR1 MNHNS, CDR2 SASEGT.

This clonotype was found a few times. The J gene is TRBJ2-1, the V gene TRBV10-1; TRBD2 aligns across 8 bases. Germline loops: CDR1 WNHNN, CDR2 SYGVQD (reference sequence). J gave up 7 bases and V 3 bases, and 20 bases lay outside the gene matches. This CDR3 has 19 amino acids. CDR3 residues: CASSDRRNRGYTGGNEQFF. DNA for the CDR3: TGCGCCAGCAGTGATCGCCGGAATAGAGGGTACACGGGAGGGAATGAGCAGTTCTTC.

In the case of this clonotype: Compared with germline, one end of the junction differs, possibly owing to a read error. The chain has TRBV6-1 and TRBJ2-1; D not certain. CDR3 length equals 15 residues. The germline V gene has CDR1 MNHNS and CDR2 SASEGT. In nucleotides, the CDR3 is TGTGCCAGCAGTTACAGCCCTTCAACATACAATAAGCAGTACTTT. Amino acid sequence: CASSYSPSTYNKQYF.

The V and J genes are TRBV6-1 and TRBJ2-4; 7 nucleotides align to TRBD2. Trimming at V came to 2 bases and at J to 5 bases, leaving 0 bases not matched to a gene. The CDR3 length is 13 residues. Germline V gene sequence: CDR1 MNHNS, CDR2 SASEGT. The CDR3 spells CASSELAENIQYF. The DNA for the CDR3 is TGTGCCAGCAGTGAACTAGCGGAAAACATTCAGTACTTC.

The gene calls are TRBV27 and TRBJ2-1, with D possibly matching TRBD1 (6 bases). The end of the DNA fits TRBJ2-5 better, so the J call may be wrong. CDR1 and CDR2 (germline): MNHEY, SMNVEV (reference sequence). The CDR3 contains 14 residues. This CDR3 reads CASSNNQGPIPQYF. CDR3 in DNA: TGTGCCAGCAGTAACAACCAGGGGCCCATCCCCCAGTACTTC.

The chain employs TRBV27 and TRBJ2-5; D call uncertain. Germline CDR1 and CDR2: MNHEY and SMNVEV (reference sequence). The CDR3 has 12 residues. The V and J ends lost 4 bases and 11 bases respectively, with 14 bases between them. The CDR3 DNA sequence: TGTGCCAGCAGTTCCACCTTAAATGAGCAGTACTTC. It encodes CASSSTLNEQYF.

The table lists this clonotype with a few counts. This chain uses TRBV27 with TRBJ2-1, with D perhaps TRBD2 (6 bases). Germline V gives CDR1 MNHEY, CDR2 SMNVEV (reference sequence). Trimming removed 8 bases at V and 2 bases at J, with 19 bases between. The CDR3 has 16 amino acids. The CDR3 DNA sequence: TGTGCCAGCCTAAGATACGGGGGTGGCCCCTACAATGAGCAGTTCTTC. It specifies CASLRYGGGPYNEQFF.

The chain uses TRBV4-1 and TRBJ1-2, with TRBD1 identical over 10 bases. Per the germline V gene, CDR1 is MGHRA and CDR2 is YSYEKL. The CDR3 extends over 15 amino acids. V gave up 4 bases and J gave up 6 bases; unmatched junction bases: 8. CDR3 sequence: CASSLRDRGLDGYTF. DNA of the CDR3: TGCGCCAGCAGCCTCCGAGACAGGGGGCTGGATGGCTACACCTTC.

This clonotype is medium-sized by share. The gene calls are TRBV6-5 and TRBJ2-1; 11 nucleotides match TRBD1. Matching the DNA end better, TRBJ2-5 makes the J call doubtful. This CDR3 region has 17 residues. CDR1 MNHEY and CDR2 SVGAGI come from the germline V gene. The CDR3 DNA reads TGTGCCAGCAGTTACCGCGGGACAGGGGGGGTCCAAAGGGCCCAGTACTTC. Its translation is CASSYRGTGGVQRAQYF.

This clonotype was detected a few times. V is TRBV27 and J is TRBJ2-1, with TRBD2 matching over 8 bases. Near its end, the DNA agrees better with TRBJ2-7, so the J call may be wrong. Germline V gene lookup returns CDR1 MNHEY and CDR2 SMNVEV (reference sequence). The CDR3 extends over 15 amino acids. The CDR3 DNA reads TGTGCCAGCAGTTTTAACGAAGTGGCGGGAGGCGAGCAGTACTTC. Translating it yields CASSFNEVAGGEQYF.

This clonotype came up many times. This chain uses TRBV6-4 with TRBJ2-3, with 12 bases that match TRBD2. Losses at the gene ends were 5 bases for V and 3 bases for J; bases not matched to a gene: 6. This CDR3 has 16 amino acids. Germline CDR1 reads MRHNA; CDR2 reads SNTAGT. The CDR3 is CASSPSGTSGTDTQYF. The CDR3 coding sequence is TGTGCCAGCAGTCCATCCGGGACTAGCGGGACAGATACGCAGTATTTT.

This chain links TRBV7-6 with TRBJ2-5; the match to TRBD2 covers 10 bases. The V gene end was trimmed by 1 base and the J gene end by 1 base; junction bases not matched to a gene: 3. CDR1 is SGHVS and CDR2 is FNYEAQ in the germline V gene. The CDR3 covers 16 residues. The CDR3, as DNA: TGTGCCAGCAGCTTAGACAGCGGGAGGGTCCAAGAGACCCAGTACTTC. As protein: CASSLDSGRVQETQYF.

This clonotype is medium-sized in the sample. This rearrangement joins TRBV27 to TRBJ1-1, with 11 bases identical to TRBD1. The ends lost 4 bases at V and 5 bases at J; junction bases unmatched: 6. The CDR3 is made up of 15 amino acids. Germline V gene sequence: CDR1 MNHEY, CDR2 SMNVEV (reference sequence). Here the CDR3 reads CASSSGQGAVTEAFF. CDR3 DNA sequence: TGTGCCAGCAGTTCCGGACAGGGGGCGGTAACTGAAGCTTTCTTT.

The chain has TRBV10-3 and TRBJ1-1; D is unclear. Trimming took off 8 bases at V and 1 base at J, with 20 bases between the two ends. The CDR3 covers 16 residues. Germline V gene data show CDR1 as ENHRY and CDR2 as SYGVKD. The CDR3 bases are TGTGCCATCTCAAAACATACCGGGCTCAAGAACACTGAAGCTTTCTTT. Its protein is CAISKHTGLKNTEAFF.

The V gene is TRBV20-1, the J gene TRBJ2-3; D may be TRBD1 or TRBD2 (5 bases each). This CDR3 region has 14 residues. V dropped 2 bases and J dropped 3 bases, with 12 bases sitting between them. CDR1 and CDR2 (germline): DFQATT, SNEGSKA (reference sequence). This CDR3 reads CSARQGSGTDTQYF. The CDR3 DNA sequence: TGCAGTGCTAGACAGGGTTCGGGGACAGATACGCAGTATTTT.

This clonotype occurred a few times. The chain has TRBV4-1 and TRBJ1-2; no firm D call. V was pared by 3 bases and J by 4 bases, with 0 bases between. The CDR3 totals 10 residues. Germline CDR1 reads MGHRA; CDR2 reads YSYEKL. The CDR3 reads CASSHYGYTF. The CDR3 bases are TGCGCCAGCAGCCACTATGGCTACACCTTC.

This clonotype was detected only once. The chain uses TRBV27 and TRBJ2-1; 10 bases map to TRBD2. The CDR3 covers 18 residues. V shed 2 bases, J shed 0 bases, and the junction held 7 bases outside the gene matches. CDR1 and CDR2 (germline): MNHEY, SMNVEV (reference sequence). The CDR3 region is CASSLGLAGVSSYNEQFF. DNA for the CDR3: TGTGCCAGCAGTTTAGGGCTAGCGGGAGTTAGCTCCTACAATGAGCAGTTCTTC.